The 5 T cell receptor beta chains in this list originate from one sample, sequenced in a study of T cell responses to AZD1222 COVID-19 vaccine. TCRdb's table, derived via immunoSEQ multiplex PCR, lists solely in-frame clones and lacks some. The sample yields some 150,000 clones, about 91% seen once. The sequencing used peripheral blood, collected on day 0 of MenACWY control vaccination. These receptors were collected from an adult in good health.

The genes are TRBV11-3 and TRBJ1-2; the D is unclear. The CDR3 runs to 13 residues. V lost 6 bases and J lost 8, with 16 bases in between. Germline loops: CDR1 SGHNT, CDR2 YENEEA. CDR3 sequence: CASSLLWSGGYTF. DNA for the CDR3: TGTGCCAGCAGTCTACTCTGGAGTGGGGGCTACACCTTC.

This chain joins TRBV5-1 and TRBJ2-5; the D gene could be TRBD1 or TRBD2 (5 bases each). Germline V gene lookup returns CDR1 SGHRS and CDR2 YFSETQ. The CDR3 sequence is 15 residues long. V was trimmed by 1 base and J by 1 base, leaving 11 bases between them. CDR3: CASSLSRGGQETQYF. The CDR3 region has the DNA TGCGCCAGCAGCTTGTCGAGGGGCGGCCAAGAGACCCAGTACTTC.

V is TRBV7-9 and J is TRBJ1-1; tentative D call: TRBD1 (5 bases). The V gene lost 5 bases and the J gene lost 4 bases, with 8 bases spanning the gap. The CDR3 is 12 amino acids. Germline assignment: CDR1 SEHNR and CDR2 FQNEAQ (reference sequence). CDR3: CASSHGGTEAFF. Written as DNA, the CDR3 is TGTGCCAGCAGCCACGGGGGCACTGAAGCTTTCTTT.

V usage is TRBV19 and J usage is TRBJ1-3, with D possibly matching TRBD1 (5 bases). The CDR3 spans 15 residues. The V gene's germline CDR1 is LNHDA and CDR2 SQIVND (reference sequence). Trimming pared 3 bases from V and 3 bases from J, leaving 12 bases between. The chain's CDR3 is CASSIPTGLGNTIYF. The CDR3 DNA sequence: TGTGCCAGTAGTATTCCAACAGGCCTTGGAAACACCATATATTTT.

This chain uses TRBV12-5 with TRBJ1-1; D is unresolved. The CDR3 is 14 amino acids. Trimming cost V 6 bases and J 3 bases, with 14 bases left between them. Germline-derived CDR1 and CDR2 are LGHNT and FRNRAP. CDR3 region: CASGKGPEDTEAFF. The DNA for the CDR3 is TGTGCTAGTGGCAAGGGCCCGGAGGACACTGAAGCTTTCTTT.